The entry that follows covers one TCR beta chain sequence. The data stem from a study of blood T cell repertoires in COVID-19. Whole-study context: Material from acute and convalescent COVID-19 was sourced from the United States, Italy and Spain. T cells, B-cell-depleted T cells, or PBMCs provided the cDNA or gDNA that served as material.

As originally analysed: Researchers report that nucleated cell counts were estimated from reference gene primer amplification. Generated by immunoSEQ multiplex PCR, the TCRdb table keeps only in-frame clones and is missing some. The V and J calls and clone size were taken over from that table, and D and trimming were inferred from the DNA. The data contain about 230,000 clones, around 84% of them singletons. V dropped 1 base and J dropped 8 bases, with 10 bases sitting between them. The CDR3 is 13 residues long. Germline assignment: CDR1 SEHNR and CDR2 FQNEAQ (reference sequence). Sequenced material: peripheral blood. The sequence derives from a man aged 35-49 years with acute or convalescent COVID-19. The chain combines TRBV7-9 with TRBJ2-3; possible D gene TRBD2, 6 bases. The CDR3 loop is CASSLGRDVTQYF. For the CDR3, the DNA is TGTGCCAGCAGCTTAGGGCGGGACGTTACGCAGTATTTT. Looking up the rest from reference TRBV7-9 and TRBJ2-3 gives the full variable domain: DTGVSQNPRHKITKRGQNVTFRCDPISEHNRLYWYRQTLGQGPEFLTYFQNEAQLEKSRLLSDRFSAERPKGSFSTLEIQRTEQGDSAMYLCASSLGRDVTQYFGPGTRLTVL.